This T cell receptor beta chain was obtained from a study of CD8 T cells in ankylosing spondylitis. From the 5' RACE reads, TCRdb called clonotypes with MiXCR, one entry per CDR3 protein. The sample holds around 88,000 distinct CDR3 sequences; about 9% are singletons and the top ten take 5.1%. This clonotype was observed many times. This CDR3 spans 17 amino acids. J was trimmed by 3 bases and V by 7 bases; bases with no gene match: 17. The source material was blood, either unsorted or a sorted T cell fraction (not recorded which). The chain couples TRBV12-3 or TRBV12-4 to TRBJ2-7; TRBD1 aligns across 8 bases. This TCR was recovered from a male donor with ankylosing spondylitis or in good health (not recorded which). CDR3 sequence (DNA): TGTGCCAGCAATCTCGAGGGGCAGGGGGCCTTAAACTACGAGCAGTACTTC. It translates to CASNLEGQGALNYEQYF.